This TCR beta chain was profiled in a study of pediatric ulcerative colitis. Sequencing was at survey level. Each sample received Survey-level depth of up to 500,000 reads. Profiling relied on immunoSEQ multiplex PCR, and the TCRdb table lists in-frame clones only, not all of them. The top ten hold 3.5% to 4.5% of the sample, which has some 50,000 clones, around 79% seen once. As concerns this clone: Its specificity is not known.

Findings and caveats of the study: A couple of patients had blood samples with substantially reduced template counts.

One to two pinch biopsies were taken from the rectum during colonoscopy. Germline CDR1 is MNHNY and CDR2 is SVGAGI (reference sequence). The length of the CDR3 is 13 residues. V gave up 7 bases and J gave up 3 bases, with 12 bases separating them. Sequencing used gut tissue. The source of this sequence is a girl under 18 with moderate ulcerative colitis. The rearrangement joins TRBV6-6 to TRBJ1-1, with TRBD1 as a possible D gene (5 bases). The DNA for the CDR3 is TGTGCCAGCAAGGGAGGGGACTACACTGAAGCTTTCTTT. Encoded protein: CASKGGDYTEAFF.